What follows are 8 T cell receptor beta chains derived from one specimen sequenced in a study of T cell responses to AZD1222 COVID-19 vaccine. The assay was immunoSEQ multiplex PCR, and TCRdb's table has in-frame clones only and misses some. The sample lists about 150,000 clones; about 90% were seen once. Specimen: peripheral blood, collected on day 0 of AZD1222 vaccination. The receptor set was obtained from an adult in good health.

The chain recombines TRBV3-1 (or the pseudogene TRBV3-2) with TRBJ2-5, with a possible D match to TRBD1 (5 bases). This CDR3 contains 17 residues. The V gene lost 4 bases and the J gene lost 1 base, with 19 bases spanning the gap. Germline values: CDR1 LGHDT, CDR2 YNNKEL (reference sequence). The chain's CDR3 is CASSRFVSGLTQETQYF. CDR3 DNA sequence: TGTGCCAGCAGCCGATTTGTCTCAGGGCTTACCCAAGAGACCCAGTACTTC.

This chain links TRBV2 with TRBJ2-4, with a weak D call TRBD2 (6 bases). Germline loops: CDR1 SNHLY, CDR2 FYNNEI. There are 18 residues in the CDR3. Trimming cost V 7 bases and J 2 bases, with 24 bases left between them. The CDR3 here is CASTPVLAGIDSKNIQYF. The CDR3 coding sequence is TGTGCCAGCACTCCCGTACTAGCCGGGATAGACTCCAAAAACATTCAGTACTTC.

The rearrangement links TRBV30 to TRBJ1-2, with D perhaps matching TRBD1 (5 bases). V lost 0 bases and J lost 6, with 11 bases in between. Germline V gives CDR1 GTSNPN, CDR2 SVGIG (reference sequence). The CDR3 spans 13 residues. The CDR3 DNA follows: TGTGCCTGGAGTGTACGTCGGGACGATGGCTACACCTTC. This translates into CAWSVRRDDGYTF.

The V gene is TRBV3-1 (or the pseudogene TRBV3-2), the J gene TRBJ2-5; 9 bases match TRBD2. Germline-derived CDR1 and CDR2 are LGHDT and YNNKEL (reference sequence). The CDR3 is 19 amino acids. V lost 1 base to trimming and J lost 0 bases; unmatched junction nucleotides: 12. In DNA form, the CDR3 reads TGTGCCAGCAGCCAAGGGTATGGTAGCGGGGGACGAAACCAAGAGACCCAGTACTTC. Protein sequence: CASSQGYGSGGRNQETQYF.

Only a few counts were recorded for this clone. The chain combines TRBV10-1 with TRBJ1-3; D gene ambiguous. The CDR3 length is 15 residues. Looked up from germline, CDR1 is WNHNN and CDR2 is SYGVQD (reference sequence). Trimming took off 0 bases at V and 0 bases at J, with 6 bases between the two ends. Here the CDR3 DNA reads TGCGCCAGCAGTGAGTCCCTGGGCTCTGGAAACACCATATATTTT. This codes for CASSESLGSGNTIYF.

The gene calls are TRBV7-3 and TRBJ2-1; 12 bases fit TRBD2. CDR3 length equals 16 residues. The V gene end was trimmed by 2 bases and the J gene end by 4 bases; junction bases not matched to a gene: 3. Germline CDR1 reads SGHTA; CDR2 reads FQGTGA. This CDR3 is CASSLGLAGRYNEQFF. The CDR3 DNA sequence: TGTGCCAGCAGCTTAGGACTAGCGGGACGGTACAATGAGCAGTTCTTC.

The V and J genes are TRBV4-3 and TRBJ2-7; TRBD2 matches at 7 bases. Germline CDR1 reads LGHNA; CDR2 reads YSLEER. With V trimmed by 1 base and J by 3 bases, 3 bases remained unmatched. This CDR3 is built from 14 residues. The CDR3 DNA reads TGCGCCAGCAGCCAAGGGGAGGGACTCTACGAGCAGTACTTC. Residues: CASSQGEGLYEQYF.

This chain joins TRBV28 and TRBJ2-3; 7 bases agree with TRBD1. Germline loops: CDR1 MDHEN, CDR2 SYDVKM. This CDR3 spans 13 amino acids. J lost 12 bases, V lost 5 bases, and 11 bases had no gene match. CDR3 protein: CASSRDSPGKQYF. The CDR3 bases are TGTGCCAGCAGTCGGGACAGCCCAGGGAAACAGTATTTT.